The T cell receptor beta chain under discussion was sequenced for a study of blood T cell repertoires in COVID-19. Study as a whole: The United States, Italy and Spain supplied acute and convalescent COVID-19 samples. Sample material is recorded as cDNA or gDNA derived from T cells, B-cell-depleted T cells, or PBMCs.

In the original workflow: It was from reference gene primer amplification that nucleated cell counts were estimated. The table came from immunoSEQ multiplex PCR; TCRdb's copy has only in-frame clones and leaves some out. V, J and clone size reflect that table, while D and trimming were determined from the DNA. Of hundreds of thousands of clones listed, about four fifths are singletons. The CDR3 totals 15 residues. The V end was cut by 4 bases, the J end by 0 bases, with 11 bases between. CDR1 and CDR2 (germline): SGHRS, YFSETQ. This rearrangement joins TRBV5-1 to TRBJ1-3; D not resolved. This TCR came from a woman aged 40 to 50 with active or convalescent COVID-19. The sequenced material came from peripheral blood. The CDR3 spells CASSRDGGSGNTIYF. CDR3 coding DNA: TGCGCCAGCAGCCGTGACGGAGGCTCTGGAAACACCATATATTTT.